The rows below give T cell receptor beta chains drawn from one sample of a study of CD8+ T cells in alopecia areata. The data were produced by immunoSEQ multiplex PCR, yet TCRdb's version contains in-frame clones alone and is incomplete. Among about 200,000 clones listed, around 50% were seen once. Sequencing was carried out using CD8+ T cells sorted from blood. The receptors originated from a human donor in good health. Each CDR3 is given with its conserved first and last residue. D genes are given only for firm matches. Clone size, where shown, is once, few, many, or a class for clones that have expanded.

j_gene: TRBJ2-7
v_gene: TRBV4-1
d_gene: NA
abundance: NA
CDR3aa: CASSQLQQRYEQYF
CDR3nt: TGCGCCAGCAGCCAACTCCAACAACGGTACGAGCAGTACTTC

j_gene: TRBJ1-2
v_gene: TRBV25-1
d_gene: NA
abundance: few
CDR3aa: CASSEYQVYTF
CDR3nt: TGTGCCAGCAGTGAATATCAGGTTTACACCTTC

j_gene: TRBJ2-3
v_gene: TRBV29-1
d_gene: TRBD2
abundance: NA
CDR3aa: CSVDSGTSGGTDTQYF
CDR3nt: TGCAGCGTTGATAGTGGCACCAGCGGGGGCACAGATACGCAGTATTTT

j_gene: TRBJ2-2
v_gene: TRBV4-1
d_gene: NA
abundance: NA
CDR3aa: CASSPRDTEGTGELFF
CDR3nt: TGCGCCAGCAGCCCCCGGGACACCGAAGGTACCGGGGAGCTGTTTTTT

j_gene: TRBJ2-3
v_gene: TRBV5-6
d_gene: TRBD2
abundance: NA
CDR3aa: CASRPTQAGVFTDTQYF
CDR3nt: TGTGCCAGCAGGCCCACCCAGGCGGGGGTGTTCACAGATACGCAGTATTTT

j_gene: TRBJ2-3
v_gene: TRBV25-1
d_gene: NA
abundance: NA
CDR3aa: CASSDPSDVGAQYF
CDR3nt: TGTGCCAGCAGTGATCCGTCGGACGTCGGGGCGCAGTATTTT

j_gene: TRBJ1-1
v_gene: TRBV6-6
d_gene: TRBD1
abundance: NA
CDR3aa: CASSRLTGSTEAFF
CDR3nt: TGTGCCAGCAGTCGTCTGACAGGGAGCACTGAAGCTTTCTTT

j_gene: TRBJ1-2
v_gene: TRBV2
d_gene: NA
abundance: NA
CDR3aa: CASSEIAGHYGYTF
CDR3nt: TGTGCCAGCAGTGAGATCGCAGGGCACTATGGCTACACCTTC

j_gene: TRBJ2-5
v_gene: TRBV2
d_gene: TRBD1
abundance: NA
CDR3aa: CASRPTGPSGETQYF
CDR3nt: TGTGCCAGCAGGCCGACAGGGCCGTCGGGGGAGACCCAGTACTTC

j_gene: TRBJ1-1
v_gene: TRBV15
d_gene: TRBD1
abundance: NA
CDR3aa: CATSRVRQGGEAFF
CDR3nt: TGTGCCACCAGCAGAGTTCGACAGGGAGGTGAAGCTTTCTTT

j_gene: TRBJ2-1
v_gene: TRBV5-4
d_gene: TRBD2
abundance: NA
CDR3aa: CASRLAGEDEQFF
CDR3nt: TGTGCCAGCAGACTAGCGGGGGAGGATGAGCAGTTCTTC

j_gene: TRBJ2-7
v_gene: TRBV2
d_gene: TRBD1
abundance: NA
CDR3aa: CASSPGTGGYEQYF
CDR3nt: TGTGCCAGCAGCCCGGGTACAGGGGGGTACGAGCAGTACTTC

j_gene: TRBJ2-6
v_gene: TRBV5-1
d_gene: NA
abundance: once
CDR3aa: CASSLTPGSSGANVLTF
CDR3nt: TGCGCCAGCAGCCTCACCCCAGGGTCCTCTGGGGCCAACGTCCTGACTTTC

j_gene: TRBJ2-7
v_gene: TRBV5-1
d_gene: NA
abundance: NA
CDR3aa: CASSPPGTSYEQYF
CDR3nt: TGCGCCAGCAGCCCGCCGGGCACTTCCTACGAGCAGTACTTC

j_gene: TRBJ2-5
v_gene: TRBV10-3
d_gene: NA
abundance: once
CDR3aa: CATSPSQETQYF
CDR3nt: TGTGCCACATCCCCTAGTCAAGAGACCCAGTACTTC

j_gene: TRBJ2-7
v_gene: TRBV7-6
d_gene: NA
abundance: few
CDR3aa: CASSYLYEQYF
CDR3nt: TGTGCCAGCAGCTACCTCTACGAGCAGTACTTC

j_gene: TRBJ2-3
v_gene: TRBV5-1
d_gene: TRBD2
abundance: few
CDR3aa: CASSSGRGRTDTQYF
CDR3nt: TGCGCCAGCAGCTCGGGGAGGGGACGCACAGATACGCAGTATTTT

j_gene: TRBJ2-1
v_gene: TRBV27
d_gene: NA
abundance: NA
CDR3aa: CASSPHVRADYNEQFF
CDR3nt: TGTGCCAGCAGTCCCCACGTCCGGGCCGACTACAATGAGCAGTTCTTC

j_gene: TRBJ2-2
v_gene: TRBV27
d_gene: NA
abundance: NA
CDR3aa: CASTSGEVGELFF
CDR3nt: TGTGCCAGCACCTCAGGGGAGGTCGGGGAGCTGTTTTTT

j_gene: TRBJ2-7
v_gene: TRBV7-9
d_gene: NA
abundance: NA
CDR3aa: CASSLGLAYEQYF
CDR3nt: TGTGCCAGCAGCTTAGGTCTGGCCTACGAGCAGTACTTC